These 17 T cell receptor beta chains were all obtained from the same sample, sequenced in a study of blood T cell repertoires in COVID-19. TCRdb's table, derived via immunoSEQ multiplex PCR, lists solely in-frame clones and lacks some. The data hold tens of thousands of clones, with 65% to 85% observed a single time. The sequenced material came from peripheral blood. The receptor set was obtained from a woman older than 75 with acute or convalescent COVID-19.

The chain links TRBV19 to TRBJ2-1; 8 positions match TRBD2. Per the germline V gene, CDR1 is LNHDA and CDR2 is SQIVND (reference sequence). V gave up 3 bases and J gave up 9 bases; unmatched junction bases: 4. This CDR3 is 13 amino acids long. CDR3 coding DNA: TGTGCCAGTAGTATTCCAGCGGGAGTTGAGCAGTTCTTC. It is translated as CASSIPAGVEQFF.

The chain links TRBV4-3 to TRBJ2-7; no clear D gene. Germline lookup yields CDR1 LGHNA and CDR2 YSLEER. Trimming pared 1 base from V and 2 bases from J, leaving 9 bases between. The CDR3 is 14 amino acids. Here the CDR3 DNA reads TGCGCCAGCAGCCAAGCCGACACCGCCTACGAGCAGTACTTC. The encoded protein is CASSQADTAYEQYF.

CDR3 DNA sequence: TGCGCCAGCAGCTTCCTAGCGGGAAACACCATATATTTT. Translation: CASSFLAGNTIYF. This chain links TRBV5-1 with TRBJ1-3; no firm D call. The CDR3 consists of 13 residues. The ends were cut back, 2 bases at V and 4 bases at J, with 7 bases in the middle. Germline CDR1 is SGHRS and CDR2 is YFSETQ.

This clone occurred once. CDR3 region: CASTGRGTSTDTQYF. The CDR3, as DNA: TGTGCCAGTACCGGGCGGGGAACTAGCACAGATACGCAGTATTTT. The chain joins TRBV19 to TRBJ2-3; the D gene is possibly TRBD2 (6 bases). V lost 7 bases, J lost 0 bases, and 14 bases lay in between. Germline loops: CDR1 LNHDA, CDR2 SQIVND (reference sequence). The CDR3 extends over 15 amino acids.

The rearrangement joins TRBV19 to TRBJ2-1, with a tentative D call TRBD2 (5 bases). The germline CDR1 and CDR2 sequences are LNHDA and SQIVND (reference sequence). The CDR3 is made up of 11 amino acids. V lost 8 bases to trimming and J lost 4 bases, with 6 bases between them. In DNA, the CDR3 is TGTGCCAGTGGGGAGTACAATGAGCAGTTCTTC. It is translated as CASGEYNEQFF.

This chain joins TRBV4-2 and TRBJ2-2, with D hard to call. Trimming took 0 bases from V and 0 from J, leaving 11 bases between them. CDR1 and CDR2 (germline): LGHNA, YNFKEQ. The length of the CDR3 is 17 residues. CDR3 region: CASSQEGTASNTGELFF. CDR3 bases: TGTGCCAGCAGCCAAGAAGGAACAGCCTCGAACACCGGGGAGCTGTTTTTT.

In this sample, this clone turned up once. V usage is TRBV4-3 and J usage is TRBJ1-4, with TRBD1 matching over 10 bases. V shed 3 bases, J shed 11 bases, and the junction held 6 bases outside the gene matches. This CDR3 spans 14 amino acids. Germline V CDR1 and CDR2: LGHNA, YSLEER. CDR3 DNA: TGCGCCAGCAGCCACGACAGGGGGCGCCGGAAACTGTTTTTT. It specifies CASSHDRGRRKLFF.

CDR3 sequence (DNA): TGTGCCAGCAGCTTGGGACTAGCGCTAATTTACAATGAGCAGTTCTTC. This sequence encodes CASSLGLALIYNEQFF. The chain uses TRBV5-4 and TRBJ2-1; 8 bases map to TRBD2. In germline, CDR1 is SGHNT, CDR2 YYREEE (reference sequence). The V and J ends lost 0 bases and 4 bases, in that order; junction bases with no gene match: 6. This CDR3 region has 16 residues.

The gene calls are TRBV5-5 and TRBJ2-5; 12 positions agree with TRBD2. Per the germline V gene, CDR1 is SGHKS and CDR2 is YYEKEE (reference sequence). The CDR3 covers 15 residues. V shed 3 bases, J shed 5 bases, and the junction held 5 bases outside the gene matches. As DNA, the CDR3 is TGTGCCAGCAGCTGGACCGGGACTAGCGGGGAGACCCAGTACTTC. Translation gives CASSWTGTSGETQYF.

The chain couples TRBV9 to TRBJ2-1, with 11 bases fitting TRBD2. The V gene's germline CDR1 is SGDLS and CDR2 YYNGEE. This CDR3 is 16 amino acids long. The V gene end was trimmed by 2 bases and the J gene end by 1 base; junction bases not matched to a gene: 2. CDR3 amino acids: CASSVWTSGSYNEQFF. In DNA, the CDR3 is TGTGCCAGCAGCGTCTGGACTAGCGGGTCCTACAATGAGCAGTTCTTC. Supplemented by reference TRBV9 and TRBJ2-1, the full variable domain reads DSGVTQTPKHLITATGQRVTLRCSPRSGDLSVYWYQQSLDQGLQFLIQYYNGEERAKGNILERFSAQQFPDLHSELNLSSLELGDSALYFCASSVWTSGSYNEQFFGPGTRLTVL.

This chain uses TRBV12-3 or TRBV12-4 with TRBJ2-3, with D unclear. This CDR3 contains 12 residues. V lost 5 bases, J lost 2 bases, and 5 bases lay in between. The CDR3 region is CASSPVTDTQYF. The CDR3 DNA reads TGTGCCAGCAGTCCCGTCACAGATACGCAGTATTTT.

The rearrangement joins TRBV21-1 to TRBJ2-1; the listed D gene, TRBD1, was not tested against the DNA. TRBV21-1 is designated a pseudogene. CDR3 size: 20 residues. This CDR3 reads CASSKLGGTGILWSYNEQFF. For the CDR3, the DNA is TGTGCCAGCAGCAAACTAGGCGGGACAGGTATCCTCTGGTCCTACAATGAGCAGTTCTTC.

The J gene is TRBJ2-2, the V gene TRBV28; weak D call: TRBD2 (6 bases). The CDR3 totals 13 residues. V was clipped by 10 bases and J by 8 bases, with 17 bases between them. Germline V lookup: CDR1 MDHEN, CDR2 SYDVKM. The CDR3 nucleotides are TGTGCCACCGGGCAGGGCGGAGGGGGGGAGCTGTTTTTT. It specifies CATGQGGGGELFF.

This clone was found once. The CDR3 DNA reads as TGTGCCAGCAGCTTAGGCGGAGCCAAAAACATTCAGTACTTC. Protein product: CASSLGGAKNIQYF. The V call is TRBV11-3, the J call TRBJ2-4; no definite D call. The V and J ends lost 1 base and 0 bases respectively, with 4 bases between them. CDR1 SGHNT and CDR2 YENEEA come from the germline V gene. The CDR3 runs to 14 residues.

The chain carries TRBV20-1 and TRBJ2-1, with D possibly TRBD2 on 6 matching bases. Trimming cost V 3 bases and J 6 bases, with 9 bases left between them. The germline gives CDR1 DFQATT, CDR2 SNEGSKA (reference sequence). The CDR3 has 12 residues. Here the CDR3 reads CSASTSSNEQFF. CDR3 nucleotide sequence: TGCAGTGCTAGTACTAGCAGCAATGAGCAGTTCTTC.

The rearrangement links TRBV11-2 to TRBJ1-6; TRBD1 matches at 8 bases. V was clipped by 5 bases and J by 6 bases; unmatched bases: 3. This CDR3 spans 14 amino acids. CDR1 and CDR2 (germline): SGHAT, FQNNGV. The DNA for the CDR3 is TGTGCCAGCAGCCTGGACAGGGCTAATTCACCCCTCCACTTT. It yields the protein CASSLDRANSPLHF.

V and J are TRBV2 and TRBJ2-2; D is unresolved. The V gene's germline CDR1 is SNHLY and CDR2 FYNNEI. The CDR3 extends over 13 amino acids. V was clipped by 3 bases and J by 4 bases, with 6 bases between them. CDR3 in DNA: TGTGCCAGCAGTGAGAGTGGCACCGGGGAGCTGTTTTTT. This codes for CASSESGTGELFF.